The T cell receptor (beta chain) described here comes from a study of post-analysis software for immune sequencing data. Study conclusions and caveats: Comparison of patients with controls showed roughly five TRBV segments more frequent in patients, TRBV5-6, TRBV5-1 and TRBV20-1 among them.

Built from TCR beta cDNA, the libraries had unique molecular identifiers in them. TCRdb called the PCR reads again in MiXCR, with one record for every CDR3 protein. The table lists hundreds of thousands of distinct CDR3 sequences, roughly 46% of them singletons. This clonotype was counted between two and nine times. The antigen is not known. Per the germline V gene, CDR1 is LNHDA and CDR2 is SQIVND (reference sequence). V shed 3 bases and J shed 7 bases, with 13 bases lying between them. The length of the CDR3 is 13 residues. This TCR was sampled from a girl aged 10 to 17 with multiple sclerosis. Sequenced: blood. The genes are TRBV19 and TRBJ2-7, with D perhaps matching TRBD2 (6 bases). CDR3 DNA sequence: TGTGCCAGTAGTATCCGTCTAGCGACGGAGCAGTACTTC. It yields the protein CASSIRLATEQYF.